This TCR beta chain was sequenced during a study of post-analysis software for immune sequencing data. Background on the study: Relapsing-remitting, secondary progressive and progressive-relapsing multiple sclerosis were all included among the disease courses.

Turning to this clonotype: What it binds is unknown.

Study-wide results and caveats: A few TRBV segments were significantly more frequent in patients than in controls. TRBV5-6, TRBV5-1 and TRBV20-1 were among these segments.

V was trimmed by 7 bases and J by 1 base, leaving 8 bases between them. The length of the CDR3 is 13 residues. Germline CDR1 and CDR2: MDHEN and SYDVKM. Unique molecular identifiers were built into the TCR beta cDNA libraries. Each CDR3 protein is one row after TCRdb ran MiXCR on the PCR reads. This table has over 150,000 distinct CDR3 sequences, under 40% appearing once. The sequenced sample was blood, obtained after autologous hematopoietic stem cell transplantation. This receptor was identified in a girl under 18 with multiple sclerosis. This rearrangement joins TRBV28 to TRBJ1-5; weak D call: TRBD1 (5 bases). CDR3 in amino acids: CASTPGSNQPQHF. DNA of the CDR3: TGTGCCAGCACCCCAGGGAGCAATCAGCCCCAGCATTTT.